This T cell receptor (beta chain) was sequenced for a study of beta chain features in type 1 diabetes. Study observations and caveats: In every one of the four CD4+ subsets, TCRB CDR3s were moderately but significantly shorter in Type 1 diabetes patients. There was no resolution here of whether HLA type influences TCRB rearrangement.

In this sample, this clone turned up a few times. Its antigen is undetermined. All of the isolated RNA was reverse transcribed, so expressed TCRB transcripts were sequenced. Using immunoSEQ multiplex PCR, the repertoire was profiled, and TCRdb retains in-frame clones only, with some absent. Among more than 250,000 clones, 14% were seen once, and the ten largest hold about 0.017%. The CDR3 loop spans 13 amino acids. CDR1 is MGHDK and CDR2 is SYGVNS in the germline V gene. V was trimmed by 1 base and J by 6 bases, leaving 7 bases between them. The chain joins TRBV25-1 to TRBJ2-1; no reliable D call. Specimen: naive CD4+ T cells from blood. This clonotype originated in a man aged 30-40 years with type 1 diabetes. Here the CDR3 DNA reads TGTGCCAGCAGTGAATTTGGCGGCAATGAGCAGTTCTTC. It encodes CASSEFGGNEQFF.